This TCR beta chain comes out of a study of blood T cell repertoires in COVID-19. Whole-study context: Sites in the United States, Italy and Spain provided acute and convalescent COVID-19 samples. In each case, the material was cDNA or gDNA derived from T cells, B-cell-depleted T cells, or PBMCs.

V was clipped by 5 bases and J by 12 bases, with 13 bases between them. CDR3 length equals 12 residues. Looked up from germline, CDR1 is ENHRY and CDR2 is SYGVKD. Original processing methods: Quantification of nucleated cells was approximated via reference gene primer amplification. Repertoires were generated with immunoSEQ multiplex PCR, while TCRdb's copy carries only in-frame clones and drops some. V, J and clone size are taken as reported in that table, and D and trimming were inferred from the DNA itself. The sample lists over 130,000 clones, 85% to 90% occurring once. The source of this sequence is a woman of 80 years or more with acute or convalescent COVID-19. The chain combines TRBV10-3 with TRBJ1-4; D not certain. The sequencing input was peripheral blood. In nucleotides, the CDR3 is TGTGCCATCAGTCCTGATGCGCGGCAACTGTTTTTT. Protein sequence: CAISPDARQLFF.